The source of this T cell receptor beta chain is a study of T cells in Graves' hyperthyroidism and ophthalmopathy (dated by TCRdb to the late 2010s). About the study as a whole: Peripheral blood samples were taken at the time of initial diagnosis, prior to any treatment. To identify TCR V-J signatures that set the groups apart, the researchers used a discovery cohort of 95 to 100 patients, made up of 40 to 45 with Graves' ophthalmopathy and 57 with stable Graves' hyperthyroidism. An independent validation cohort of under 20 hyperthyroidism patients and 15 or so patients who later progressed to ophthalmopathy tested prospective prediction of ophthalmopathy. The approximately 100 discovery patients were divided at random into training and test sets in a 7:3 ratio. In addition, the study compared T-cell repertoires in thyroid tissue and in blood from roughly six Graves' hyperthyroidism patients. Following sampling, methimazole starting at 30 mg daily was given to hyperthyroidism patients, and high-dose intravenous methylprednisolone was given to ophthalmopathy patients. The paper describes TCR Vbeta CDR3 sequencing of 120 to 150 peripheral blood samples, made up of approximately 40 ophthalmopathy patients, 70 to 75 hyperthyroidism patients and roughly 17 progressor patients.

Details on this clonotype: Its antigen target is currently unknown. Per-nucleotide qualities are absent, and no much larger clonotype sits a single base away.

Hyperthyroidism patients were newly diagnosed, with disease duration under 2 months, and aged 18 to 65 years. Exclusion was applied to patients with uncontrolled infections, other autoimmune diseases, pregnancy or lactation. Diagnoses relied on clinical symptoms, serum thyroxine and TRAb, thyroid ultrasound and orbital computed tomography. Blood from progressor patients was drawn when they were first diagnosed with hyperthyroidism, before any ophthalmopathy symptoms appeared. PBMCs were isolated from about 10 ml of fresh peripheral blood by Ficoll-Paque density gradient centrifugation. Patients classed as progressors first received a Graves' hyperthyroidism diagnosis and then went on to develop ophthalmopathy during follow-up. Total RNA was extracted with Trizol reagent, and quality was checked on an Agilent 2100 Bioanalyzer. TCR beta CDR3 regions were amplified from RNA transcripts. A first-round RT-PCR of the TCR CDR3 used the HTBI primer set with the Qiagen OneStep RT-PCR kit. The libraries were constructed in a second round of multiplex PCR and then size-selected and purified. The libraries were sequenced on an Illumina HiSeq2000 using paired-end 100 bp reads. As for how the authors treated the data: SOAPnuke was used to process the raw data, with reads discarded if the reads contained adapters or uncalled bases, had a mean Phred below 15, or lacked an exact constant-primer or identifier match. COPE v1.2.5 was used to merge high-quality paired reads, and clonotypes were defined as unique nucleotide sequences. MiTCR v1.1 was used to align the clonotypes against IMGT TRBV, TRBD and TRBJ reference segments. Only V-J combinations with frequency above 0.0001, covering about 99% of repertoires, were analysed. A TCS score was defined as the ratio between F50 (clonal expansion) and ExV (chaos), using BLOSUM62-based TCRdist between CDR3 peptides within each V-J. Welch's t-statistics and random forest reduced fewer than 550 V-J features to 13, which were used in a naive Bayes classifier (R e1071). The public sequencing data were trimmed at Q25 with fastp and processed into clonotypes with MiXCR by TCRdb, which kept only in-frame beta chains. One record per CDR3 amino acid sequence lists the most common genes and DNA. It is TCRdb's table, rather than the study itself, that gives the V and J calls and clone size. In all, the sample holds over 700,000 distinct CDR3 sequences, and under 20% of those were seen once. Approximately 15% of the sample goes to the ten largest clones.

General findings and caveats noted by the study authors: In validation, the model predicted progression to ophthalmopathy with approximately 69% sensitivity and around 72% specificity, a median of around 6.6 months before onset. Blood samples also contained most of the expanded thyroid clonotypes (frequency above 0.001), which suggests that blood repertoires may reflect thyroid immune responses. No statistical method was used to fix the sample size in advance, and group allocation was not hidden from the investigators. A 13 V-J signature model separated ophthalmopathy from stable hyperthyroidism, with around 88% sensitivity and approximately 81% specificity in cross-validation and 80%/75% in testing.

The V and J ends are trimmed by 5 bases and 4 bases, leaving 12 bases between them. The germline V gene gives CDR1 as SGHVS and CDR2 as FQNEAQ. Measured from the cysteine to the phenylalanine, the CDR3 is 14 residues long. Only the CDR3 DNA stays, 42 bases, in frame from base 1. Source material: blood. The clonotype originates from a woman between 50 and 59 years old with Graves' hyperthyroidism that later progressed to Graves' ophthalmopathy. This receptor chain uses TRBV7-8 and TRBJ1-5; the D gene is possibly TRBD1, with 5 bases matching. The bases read TGTGCCAGCAGCCCTAGGGAGGGGAATCAGCCCCAGCATTTT. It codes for CASSPREGNQPQHF.